This paragraph reports one T cell receptor beta chain. The sample is drawn from a study of blood T cell repertoires in COVID-19. Overall study context: The samples span acute and convalescent COVID-19 from the United States, Italy and Spain. PBMCs, B-cell-depleted T cells, or T cells were the source of the cDNA or gDNA that made up the material.

Trimming cost V 7 bases and J 3 bases; bases outside gene matches: 8. CDR1 and CDR2 (germline): SQVTM, ANQGSEA. The CDR3 contains 13 residues. Per the original methods: Estimation of nucleated cell counts was performed using reference gene primer amplification. Data came from immunoSEQ multiplex PCR; TCRdb stores just in-frame clones and leaves some out. The V and J calls and clone size were taken over from that table, and D and trimming were inferred from the DNA. Among about 240,000 clones, around 90% were seen once, and the ten largest hold 0.7% to 0.85%. The receptor comes from a woman in her twenties or thirties with acute or convalescent COVID-19. The chain carries TRBV29-1 and TRBJ2-7; TRBD1 aligns across 8 bases. Material for sequencing was peripheral blood. CDR3 residues: CSARQGTLYEQYF. CDR3 DNA: TGCAGCGCTCGACAGGGGACCCTCTACGAGCAGTACTTC.